This T cell receptor (beta chain) comes out of a study of identical twins. Points from the study as a whole: For out-of-frame alpha sequences shared by twins, low generation probability was in excess.

At least ten counts were recorded for this clonotype. Its antigen is not known. One entry per CDR3 protein, called by TCRdb with MiXCR from the 5' RACE reads. The table shows under 350,000 distinct CDR3 sequences, with 8.5% to 9.5% occurring only once. The same data also contributed to another study, on yellow fever vaccine responses in identical twins.

Source material: CD8+ T cells sorted from blood. The sequence was collected from a woman aged 18-29 years in good health.

Here the CDR3 DNA reads TGCAGCGTTGAAGAAACTAGCGGGGAGCTGTTTTTT. This encodes CSVEETSGELFF. This sequence joins TRBV29-1 and TRBJ2-2; D perhaps matches TRBD2 (5 bases). The CDR3 runs to 12 residues. CDR1 is SQVTM and CDR2 is ANQGSEA in the germline V gene. With 0 bases removed from V and 7 bases from J, the gap between germline ends came to 6 bases.